This T cell receptor beta chain is from a study of T cell responses to AZD1222 COVID-19 vaccine. Study findings and constraints: Possibly, clonal diversity was underestimated; donors were largely white British and included more females.

A note on this clone: The antigen is unknown.

The assay was immunoSEQ multiplex PCR, and TCRdb's table has in-frame clones only and misses some. The sample carries about 170,000 clones, around nine tenths recorded once. The germline V gene encodes CDR1 SGHNT and CDR2 YYREEE (reference sequence). V lost 0 bases to trimming and J lost 0 bases, with 12 bases between them. The CDR3 is 16 residues long. Sequencing was performed on peripheral blood, taken on day 0 of AZD1222 vaccination. The receptor was derived from an adult in good health. The J gene is TRBJ2-5, the V gene TRBV5-4; D perhaps matches TRBD1 (6 bases). The CDR3 is CASSLAAGAYQETQYF. The CDR3 DNA sequence: TGTGCCAGCAGCTTGGCGGCAGGGGCGTACCAAGAGACCCAGTACTTC. The whole variable domain, filled in from reference TRBV5-4 and TRBJ2-5, reads ETGVTQSPTHLIKTRGQQVTLRCSSQSGHNTVSWYQQALGQGPQFIFQYYREEENGRGNFPPRFSGLQFPNYSSELNVNALELDDSALYLCASSLAAGAYQETQYFGPGTRLLVL.